This T cell receptor beta chain was sequenced during a study of OX40 agonist ivuxolimab in advanced cancers. Study-wide context: Ivuxolimab, which targeted the costimulatory receptor OX40 (CD134), was an agonistic, fully human IgG2 monoclonal antibody. Prior anti-PD-1, anti-PD-L1 or anti-CTLA-4 therapy was permitted, and 30% to 50% of dose-escalation patients had received checkpoint inhibitors. A male proportion of approximately 83% and a mean age of around 60 years, ranging from about 23 to 90, were recorded for the dose-escalation cohort. Among the roughly 52 dose-escalation patients, about 19 had hepatocellular carcinoma, 15 melanoma, 9 renal cell carcinoma and 9 head and neck cancer. Intravenous ivuxolimab was administered to patients every 2 weeks at six dose levels: 0.01, 0.1, 0.3, 1.5, 3 and 10 mg/kg. Three dose-escalation patients achieved partial responses, one with hepatocellular carcinoma and two with cutaneous melanoma. The monotherapy dose-escalation portion (N of about 52 patients) of the phase I ivuxolimab trial is reported in the paper. Peripheral TCRbeta sequencing aimed to test whether ivuxolimab altered TCR sequence diversity and caused clonal T-cell expansion.

The trial excluded patients who had a history of autoimmune disease or who were on systemic immunosuppression. In every dose cohort, peripheral blood was drawn for TCR sequencing at baseline, cycle 4 day 1, and cycle 7 day 1. The samples were drawn from a first-in-human, open-label, multicenter phase I dose-escalation trial of ivuxolimab. Adults with locally advanced or metastatic melanoma, renal cell carcinoma, hepatocellular carcinoma or head and neck squamous cell carcinoma were enrolled in the trial. Before TCR sequencing, CD4+ T cells and CD8+ T cells from peripheral blood were sorted into separate populations. CDR1 and CDR2 were assigned from the germline V gene as MNHEY and SVGAGI. The germline V end is reduced by 2 bases and the J end by 5 bases; junction bases left unmatched: 4. The CDR3 spans 14 residues, from the cysteine through the phenylalanine. The read is trimmed to its CDR3 DNA, 42 bases read in frame from base 1.

For sequencing of the TCRbeta CDR3 region, genomic DNA was extracted from the sorted cells. The immunoSEQ Assay was used for sequencing of TCRbeta CDR3 regions. Held by TCRdb, this immuneACCESS table contains in-frame sequences only and omits some clones. Under half of the omission traces to an unresolved V gene where checked; the cause of the rest is unknown. Here the sample has roughly 110,000 clones; around 90% occur a single time. The ten largest make up 1.2% of the sample. Concerning this clone itself: No antigen is known for it. No much larger clonotype is one base removed from it; base qualities were not supplied.

Broad study findings and their caveats: Low levels of normalized T-cell clonal expansion were also shown by some nonresponding patients. The antigen specificity of the peripheral T cells that underwent clonal expansion was not determined. In partial responders in the 0.1-3.0 mg/kg groups, normalized peripheral clonal expansion was found to be among the lowest, especially among CD8+ T cells. After ivuxolimab, expanded clones were on average more numerous among CD8+ T cells than among CD4+ T cells. Clonal expansion of both CD4+ and CD8+ blood T cells was observed from baseline to week 6 at doses 0.1 to 3.0 mg/kg.

This chain is built from TRBV6-5 and TRBJ2-3; 7 bases in the middle match TRBD2. This clonotype was obtained from an adult with an advanced solid tumor such as melanoma, head and neck, liver or kidney cancer. The source was CD4+ or CD8+ T cells sorted from blood, collected in a trial of the OX40 agonist ivuxolimab. The CDR3 in this case is CASSYVASGDTQYF. The bases are TGTGCCAGCAGTTACGTCGCTAGCGGAGATACGCAGTATTTT.